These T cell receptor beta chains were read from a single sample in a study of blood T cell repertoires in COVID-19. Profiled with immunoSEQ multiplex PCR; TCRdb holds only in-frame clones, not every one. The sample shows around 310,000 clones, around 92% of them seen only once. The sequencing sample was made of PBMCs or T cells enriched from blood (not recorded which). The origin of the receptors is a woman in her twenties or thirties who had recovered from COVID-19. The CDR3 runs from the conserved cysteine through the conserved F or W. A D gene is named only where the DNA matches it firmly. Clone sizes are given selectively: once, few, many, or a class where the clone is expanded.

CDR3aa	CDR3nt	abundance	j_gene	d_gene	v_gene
CASSETEAHTEAFF	TGTGCCAGCAGTGAGACAGAAGCCCACACTGAAGCTTTCTTT	NA	TRBJ1-1	NA	TRBV6-1
CASSFTDNYGYTF	TGTGCCAGCAGCTTTACAGATAACTATGGCTACACCTTC	NA	TRBJ1-2	NA	TRBV27
CASSGRTANYGYTF	TGCGCCAGCAGCGGACGGACAGCTAACTATGGCTACACCTTC	NA	TRBJ1-2	NA	TRBV5-1
CASSPPGDSSNYGYTF	TGTGCCAGCTCACCACCGGGGGACTCTTCTAACTATGGCTACACCTTC	NA	TRBJ1-2	NA	TRBV18
CASSPVTGRETQYF	TGTGCCAGCAGTCCAGTGACAGGGAGAGAGACCCAGTACTTC	NA	TRBJ2-5	TRBD1	TRBV27
CAISESLGRGYNEQFF	TGTGCCATCAGTGAGTCTCTGGGGCGGGGGTACAATGAGCAGTTCTTC	NA	TRBJ2-1	TRBD2	TRBV10-3
CASSQPGGQPQHF	TGCGCCAGCAGCCAGCCGGGTGGACAGCCCCAGCATTTT	NA	TRBJ1-5	NA	TRBV4-1
CAGRGISNYGYTF	TGTGCCGGTCGAGGGATATCTAACTATGGCTACACCTTC	once	TRBJ1-2	NA	TRBV7-2
CASSWTGRPTAQHF	TGTGCCAGCAGTTGGACAGGCCGTCCCACGGCCCAGCATTTT	NA	TRBJ1-5	TRBD1	TRBV6-2/TRBV6-3
CASSDPHRGQNSPLHF	TGTGCCAGCAGTGACCCCCACAGGGGACAGAATTCACCCCTCCACTTT	NA	TRBJ1-6	TRBD1	TRBV2
CASSLLSGGYTF	TGTGCCAGCAGTTTGCTTAGCGGTGGCTACACCTTC	NA	TRBJ1-2	NA	TRBV2
CASSESSGSLETQYF	TGTGCCAGCAGTGAATCTAGCGGGAGTTTGGAGACCCAGTACTTC	NA	TRBJ2-5	TRBD2	TRBV25-1
CASSLDGGATNEKLFF	TGCGCCAGCAGCTTGGATGGGGGCGCGACTAATGAAAAACTGTTTTTT	NA	TRBJ1-4	NA	TRBV5-1
CASSLMAGQQFF	TGTGCCAGCAGTTTAATGGCGGGTCAGCAGTTCTTC	once	TRBJ2-1	NA	TRBV12-3/TRBV12-4
CASSQVLGGLYEQYF	TGCGCCAGCAGCCAAGTTCTGGGGGGGCTCTACGAGCAGTACTTC	NA	TRBJ2-7	NA	TRBV4-3
CASSYPTSGGTPNTGELFF	TGTGCCAGCAGTTACCCGACTAGCGGGGGAACACCGAACACCGGGGAGCTGTTTTTT	NA	TRBJ2-2	TRBD2	TRBV6-2/TRBV6-3
CASSLGASKNYGYTF	TGTGCCAGCAGCTTAGGGGCGAGTAAGAACTATGGCTACACCTTC	NA	TRBJ1-2	NA	TRBV7-8
CASSVSGRVVTGELFF	TGTGCCAGCAGCGTTAGCGGGAGAGTGGTGACCGGGGAGCTGTTTTTT	NA	TRBJ2-2	TRBD2	TRBV9
CASSQSPPGEQYF	TGTGCCAGCAGCCAGAGTCCGCCGGGCGAGCAGTACTTC	NA	TRBJ2-7	NA	TRBV3-1/TRBV3-2
CASSLDSRTYGYTF	TGTGCCAGCAGCTTAGATTCGCGAACGTATGGCTACACCTTC	NA	TRBJ1-2	NA	TRBV7-2
CSATEETQYF	TGCAGTGCTACCGAAGAGACCCAGTACTTC	NA	TRBJ2-5	NA	TRBV20-1
CAISETSGTGAFF	TGTGCCATCAGTGAGACATCCGGGACAGGAGCTTTCTTT	NA	TRBJ1-1	TRBD1	TRBV10-3
CASSTPYTGVRMSQHF	TGTGCCAGCAGTACCCCCTATACAGGGGTGAGGATGTCCCAGCATTTT	NA	TRBJ1-5	TRBD1	TRBV6-2/TRBV6-3
CASSVGLAGSPPLGNEQFF	TGTGCCAGCAGCGTGGGACTAGCGGGAAGTCCCCCGTTGGGGAATGAGCAGTTCTTC	NA	TRBJ2-1	TRBD2	TRBV9
CASSFGGRETQYF	TGTGCCAGCAGTTTTGGAGGAAGGGAGACCCAGTACTTC	once	TRBJ2-5	NA	TRBV12-3/TRBV12-4
CASSFIGLPRNEQYF	TGTGCCAGCAGTTTCATTGGGCTACCCCGGAACGAGCAGTACTTC	NA	TRBJ2-7	NA	TRBV27
CSASTQPNQPQHF	TGCAGTGCTAGTACACAACCCAATCAGCCCCAGCATTTT	NA	TRBJ1-5	NA	TRBV20-1
CASSVLAGGETQYF	TGCGCCAGCAGCGTATTAGCGGGAGGAGAGACCCAGTACTTC	NA	TRBJ2-5	TRBD2	TRBV5-1
CASSRHLSNQPQHF	TGTGCCAGTAGTAGGCATCTCAGCAATCAGCCCCAGCATTTT	NA	TRBJ1-5	NA	TRBV19
CASSLGQGARTEAFF	TGCGCCAGCAGCCTAGGACAGGGGGCGAGAACTGAAGCTTTCTTT	NA	TRBJ1-1	TRBD1	TRBV5-1
CASSGLGEVLINSPLHF	TGTGCCAGCAGTGGATTAGGGGAGGTCCTTATAAATTCACCCCTCCACTTT	NA	TRBJ1-6	NA	TRBV2
CATSGGSGTGANEQFF	TGTGCCACCAGTGGTGGGTCAGGGACAGGCGCCAATGAGCAGTTCTTC	NA	TRBJ2-1	TRBD1	TRBV24-1
CASSLEGRGIHQFF	TGTGCCAGCAGCTTAGAGGGTAGAGGGATTCATCAGTTCTTC	NA	TRBJ2-1	NA	TRBV7-6
CASSSQGPRGTDTQYF	TGTGCCAGCAGTTCCCAGGGGCCGCGGGGCACAGATACGCAGTATTTT	once	TRBJ2-3	NA	TRBV6-2/TRBV6-3
CASSSQGSGNTIYF	TGTGCCAGCAGTTCACAGGGATCGGGAAACACCATATATTTT	NA	TRBJ1-3	NA	TRBV27
CASTSFTGGEKLFF	TGTGCCAGCACCTCTTTTACAGGGGGTGAAAAACTGTTTTTT	NA	TRBJ1-4	TRBD1	TRBV2
CASSSGVFPPRREQYF	TGTGCCAGCAGCTCTGGAGTCTTCCCCCCTCGGAGGGAGCAGTACTTC	once	TRBJ2-7	NA	TRBV7-2
CASSLFLREGRNEQFF	TGTGCCAGCAGCTTGTTCTTACGGGAGGGCCGCAATGAGCAGTTCTTC	NA	TRBJ2-1	TRBD2	TRBV5-4
CASRPPLAGGSYEQYF	TGTGCCAGCAGACCTCCACTAGCGGGAGGCTCCTACGAGCAGTACTTC	NA	TRBJ2-7	TRBD2	TRBV7-9
CASSLARDRVYEQYF	TGTGCCAGCAGCTTGGCCCGGGACAGGGTCTACGAGCAGTACTTC	NA	TRBJ2-7	TRBD1	TRBV5-8
CASSQALRGNGYTF	TGCGCCAGCAGCCAAGCCCTGCGCGGGAATGGCTACACCTTC	NA	TRBJ1-2	NA	TRBV4-1
CASSWSGSQDEQYF	TGTGCCAGCAGCTGGAGCGGGAGTCAAGACGAGCAGTACTTC	NA	TRBJ2-7	TRBD2	TRBV5-4
CASSYSGQQYGYTF	TGTGCCAGCAGTTACTCGGGACAGCAATATGGCTACACCTTC	NA	TRBJ1-2	TRBD1	TRBV6-5
CAISEGQASNQPQHF	TGTGCCATCAGTGAGGGACAGGCAAGCAATCAGCCCCAGCATTTT	few	TRBJ1-5	TRBD1	TRBV10-3
CASRGLAGLSYNEQFF	TGCGCCAGCAGGGGACTAGCGGGCCTCTCCTACAATGAGCAGTTCTTC	NA	TRBJ2-1	TRBD2	TRBV5-1
CASAGGSSGNTIYF	TGTGCCAGCGCGGGCGGCTCCTCTGGAAACACCATATATTTT	NA	TRBJ1-3	NA	TRBV27
CASSVQGSMNTEAFF	TGTGCCAGCAGCGTACAGGGCAGTATGAACACTGAAGCTTTCTTT	NA	TRBJ1-1	NA	TRBV9
CASSEQGVNYGYTF	TGTGCCAGCAGTGAGCAGGGGGTGAACTATGGCTACACCTTC	NA	TRBJ1-2	TRBD1	TRBV2
CASSLYVGDSYEQYF	TGTGCCAGCAGCTTATACGTAGGGGACTCCTACGAGCAGTACTTC	NA	TRBJ2-7	NA	TRBV7-2
CASSLFGSGSIWETQYF	TGTGCCAGCAGCTTATTCGGTAGCGGGAGTATTTGGGAGACCCAGTACTTC	NA	TRBJ2-5	TRBD2	TRBV7-9
CASSSNRQFEAFF	TGTGCCAGCAGCTCGAATCGACAGTTTGAAGCTTTCTTT	NA	TRBJ1-1	NA	TRBV5-4
CATRQGGGTDTQYF	TGTGCCACCCGACAGGGGGGGGGCACAGATACGCAGTATTTT	NA	TRBJ2-3	TRBD1	TRBV19
CASSQEPFGLNYGYTF	TGCGCCAGCAGCCAAGAACCCTTTGGACTTAACTATGGCTACACCTTC	NA	TRBJ1-2	NA	TRBV4-1
CASSFRGSDTEAFF	TGTGCCAGCAGCTTCAGGGGTAGCGACACTGAAGCTTTCTTT	NA	TRBJ1-1	NA	TRBV7-3
CASRDRGKTGEKLFF	TGTGCCAGCAGGGACAGGGGTAAAACGGGGGAAAAACTGTTTTTT	NA	TRBJ1-4	TRBD1	TRBV6-5
CASSQGDSQFF	TGTGCCAGCAGCCAAGGGGACAGCCAGTTCTTC	NA	TRBJ2-1	TRBD1	TRBV3-1/TRBV3-2
CASSQWFLTGNTIYF	TGCGCCAGCAGCCAATGGTTCCTAACTGGAAACACCATATATTTT	NA	TRBJ1-3	NA	TRBV4-3
CSARAGTFSYF	TGCAGTGCTAGGGCCGGGACTTTTTCTTACTTC	NA	TRBJ2-7	NA	TRBV20-1
CASSVGLRFYEQYF	TGTGCCAGCAGTGTGGGACTCCGATTTTACGAGCAGTACTTC	NA	TRBJ2-7	NA	TRBV2